A selection of T cell receptor beta chains follows, all from one sample in a study of blood T cell repertoires in COVID-19. The protocol was immunoSEQ multiplex PCR, while the TCRdb copy is restricted to in-frame clones and leaves out a portion. This sample has roughly 190,000 clones; 70% to 90% occur once, and the top ten carry under 5%. The sample comprised peripheral blood. The receptors originated from a human donor in a cohort sampled during active COVID-19. Each CDR3 is given with its conserved first and last residue. A D gene is named only where the DNA matches it firmly. Not all rows give a size; the values are once, few, many and, for expanded clones, a class.

. | . | TRBJ1-2 | TRBV12-3/TRBV12-4 | TGTGCCAGCAGTTTCCTTGGCGGTTATGGCTACACCTTC | CASSFLGGYGYTF
. | . | TRBJ1-4 | TRBV7-8 | TGTGCCAGCAGCTCAGCGGAGAGAGAAAAACTGTTTTTT | CASSSAEREKLFF
. | TRBD1 | TRBJ2-1 | TRBV30 | TGTGCCTGGAGTCCTGGGACAGGGACCTACAATGAGCAGTTCTTC | CAWSPGTGTYNEQFF
. | TRBD2 | TRBJ2-2 | TRBV5-1 | TGCGCCAGCAGCTTAGCGGCGGGGGGGAACACCGGGGAGCTGTTTTTT | CASSLAAGGNTGELFF
few | TRBD2 | TRBJ2-7 | TRBV6-5 | TGTGCCAGCAGTTACTATGCCGGGGGGAGAGCCTACGAGCAGTACTTC | CASSYYAGGRAYEQYF
once | . | TRBJ2-3 | TRBV2 | TGTGCCAGTTCCGGGACTCTAGCCCTCACAGATACGCAGTATTTT | CASSGTLALTDTQYF
. | . | TRBJ1-6 | TRBV7-2 | TGTGCCAGCAGCTTAGTGCGTAGGGGCGAGAGGTCCTATAATTCACCCCTCCACTTT | CASSLVRRGERSYNSPLHF
once | . | TRBJ2-5 | TRBV9 | TGTGCCAGCAGCGTAGGGAGGTTACCCTACCAAGAGACCCAGTACTTC | CASSVGRLPYQETQYF
once | TRBD1 | TRBJ1-1 | TRBV18 | TGTGCCAGCTCACCGATGGGACAGGGGGTGGGGACTGAAGCTTTCTTT | CASSPMGQGVGTEAFF
once | TRBD1 | TRBJ1-2 | TRBV7-2 | TGTGCCAGCAGCCCCCGGGACAGTCCTGCCGATGGCTACACCTTC | CASSPRDSPADGYTF
. | TRBD2 | TRBJ2-2 | TRBV2 | TGTGCCAGCTCTCTAGCGGGAGGTCCGGGGGAGCTGTTTTTT | CASSLAGGPGELFF
. | . | TRBJ1-1 | TRBV4-1 | TGCGCCAGCAGCCAATCCGGAGGTTGGGGTAAATTAGGCGCTGAAGCTTTCTTT | CASSQSGGWGKLGAEAFF
. | TRBD1 | TRBJ1-5 | TRBV28 | TGTGCCAGCAGTCCCCGGAGGGGGACAGGGGGCAGGCAGCCCCAGCATTTT | CASSPRRGTGGRQPQHF
. | TRBD2 | TRBJ2-2 | TRBV5-1 | TGCGCCAGCAGCTTGAGTGCAGCGGGAGAGGCCGGGGAGCTGTTTTTT | CASSLSAAGEAGELFF
. | TRBD1 | TRBJ2-2 | TRBV7-9 | TGTGCCAGCAGCCCCAGACAGGGTGACACCGGGGAGCTGTTTTTT | CASSPRQGDTGELFF
. | . | TRBJ2-2 | TRBV5-1 | TGCGCCAGCAGCTTGGCCGCAGGGAACACCGGGGAGCTGTTTTTT | CASSLAAGNTGELFF
. | . | TRBJ2-7 | TRBV4-2 | TGTGCCAGCAGCCAATCCGGGACTGACTACGAGCAGTACTTC | CASSQSGTDYEQYF
. | . | TRBJ2-2 | TRBV27 | TGTGCCAGCAGTCCCCTCCCACAGAACACCGGGGAGCTGTTTTTT | CASSPLPQNTGELFF
. | . | TRBJ2-5 | TRBV11-2 | TGTGCCAGCAGCTTAGGCGCTAAGAGGGAGACCCAGTACTTC | CASSLGAKRETQYF
. | . | TRBJ1-1 | TRBV10-3 | TGTGCCATCAGTGAGTCGTACAGTTTGAACACTGAAGCTTTCTTT | CAISESYSLNTEAFF
. | TRBD2 | TRBJ2-3 | TRBV10-3 | TGTGCCATCAGGGGCGTCGGCGGGGGAGACACAGATACGCAGTATTTT | CAIRGVGGGDTDTQYF
. | TRBD1 | TRBJ2-7 | TRBV6-2/TRBV6-3 | TGTGCCAGCAGTTACTCGACCGAGGGGACAGGGATCTACGAGCAGTACTTC | CASSYSTEGTGIYEQYF
. | . | TRBJ2-6 | TRBV5-1 | TGCGCCAGCCGAAAAGGGGGAACGGGGGCCAACGTCCTGACTTTC | CASRKGGTGANVLTF
. | TRBD2 | TRBJ2-5 | TRBV7-8 | TGTGCCAGCAGCCGGTCACGGGGGGGCGTGGAGACCCAGTACTTC | CASSRSRGGVETQYF
. | . | TRBJ1-1 | TRBV15 | TGTGCCACCAGCAGGGACAGATATAACACTGAAGCTTTCTTT | CATSRDRYNTEAFF
. | . | TRBJ1-1 | TRBV29-1 | TGCAGCGTTTCCGCCAGACAGCCTACGACTGAAGCTTTCTTT | CSVSARQPTTEAFF
. | TRBD1 | TRBJ1-4 | TRBV10-3 | TGTGCCATCAGTCGGACAGGTGCCAATGAAAAACTGTTTTTT | CAISRTGANEKLFF
. | . | TRBJ2-7 | TRBV7-2 | TGTGCCAGCAGCCGCCAAGGCGGGACGTTTCACAACGAGCAGTACTTC | CASSRQGGTFHNEQYF
. | TRBD1 | TRBJ2-7 | TRBV2 | TGTGCCAGCAGTGCCCTCGGCGGGACAGGGGTTGGCGAGCAGTACTTC | CASSALGGTGVGEQYF
once | . | TRBJ1-3 | TRBV19 | TGTGCCTCAAAGACAGGCTCTGGAAACACCATATATTTT | CASKTGSGNTIYF
. | . | TRBJ2-2 | TRBV12-3/TRBV12-4 | TGTGCCAGCAGTTTAGGGGAGAGTAGGGAGCTGTTTTTT | CASSLGESRELFF
. | . | TRBJ1-6 | TRBV11-2 | TGTGCCAGCAGCTTAGTGGTGTCAGGGCCTTCACCCCTCCACTTT | CASSLVVSGPSPLHF
. | TRBD1 | TRBJ1-4 | TRBV28 | TGTGCCAGCAGTTTAACAGGGGGCAGGAATAATGAAAAACTGTTTTTT | CASSLTGGRNNEKLFF
few | . | TRBJ1-2 | TRBV27 | TGTGCCAGCAGTCTACAGGGATCTAACTATGGCTACACCTTC | CASSLQGSNYGYTF
once | . | TRBJ1-5 | TRBV4-1 | TGCGCCAGCAGCCAAGTCGCAGGGCTCGGCAATCAGCCCCAGCATTTT | CASSQVAGLGNQPQHF